Listed here are 19 T cell receptor beta chains from one sample, sequenced in a study of OX40 agonist ivuxolimab in advanced cancers. Sequenced by immunoSEQ multiplex PCR; TCRdb stores in-frame clones only, minus some. The sample gives 35,000 to 45,000 clones, roughly 87% of which show up once; less than 20% is in the top ten. The sequencing used CD4+ or CD8+ T cells sorted from blood, collected in a trial of the OX40 agonist ivuxolimab. All receptors come from an adult with an advanced solid tumor such as melanoma, head and neck, liver or kidney cancer.

The V call is TRBV25-1, the J call TRBJ1-2; the D is unclear. From germline, CDR1 is MGHDK and CDR2 SYGVNS. The CDR3 has 15 amino acids. The V end lost 2 bases, the J end lost 0 bases, and 10 bases lay between the germline ends. This chain's CDR3 is CASSEQARSNYGYTF. The CDR3 coding sequence is TGTGCCAGCAGTGAACAGGCCAGATCTAACTATGGCTACACCTTC.

V is TRBV7-2 and J is TRBJ2-7; 12 bases fit TRBD2. J lost 3 bases, V lost 1 base, and 1 base had no gene match. The CDR3 length is 15 residues. Germline V gene sequence: CDR1 SGHTA, CDR2 FQGNSA. The CDR3 region has the DNA TGTGCCAGCAGCTTAGAGACTAGCGGGGGCTACGAGCAGTACTTC. Translation gives CASSLETSGGYEQYF.

J is TRBJ2-1 and V is TRBV6-6; the D gene is possibly TRBD1 (5 bases). Trimming cost V 2 bases and J 4 bases, with 15 bases left between them. The CDR3 has 16 amino acids. Germline V gene data show CDR1 as MNHNY and CDR2 as SVGAGI (reference sequence). The CDR3 nucleotides read TGTGCCAGCAGTTACACCCCGTTCAAGGGGTACAATGAGCAGTTCTTC. As protein: CASSYTPFKGYNEQFF.

This sequence joins TRBV28 and TRBJ1-5; 7 bases line up with TRBD1. Germline V gives CDR1 MDHEN, CDR2 SYDVKM. Trimming cost V 6 bases and J 0 bases; bases outside gene matches: 5. The CDR3 runs to 15 residues. The CDR3 sequence is CASRPTGISNQPQHF. In nucleotides, the CDR3 is TGTGCCAGCAGGCCGACAGGGATTAGCAATCAGCCCCAGCATTTT.

The chain carries TRBV6-5 and TRBJ2-1, with D tentatively TRBD2 (5 bases). Germline CDR1 MNHEY, CDR2 SVGAGI. This CDR3 spans 14 amino acids. Trimming cost V 6 bases and J 0 bases, with 9 bases left between them. CDR3 nucleotide sequence: TGTGCCAGCAGCTCGGGAAACTCCTACAATGAGCAGTTCTTC. This codes for CASSSGNSYNEQFF.

This chain connects TRBV29-1 to TRBJ2-7; no definite D call. The CDR3 spans 14 residues. Between the trimmed V and J ends, which lost 6 bases and 5 bases, there was a span of 20 bases. Germline values: CDR1 SQVTM, CDR2 ANQGSEA. The CDR3 coding sequence is TGCAGCGTCCTACCTGTAGGGTTAGGCAACGAGCAGTACTTC. Translated: CSVLPVGLGNEQYF.

The chain employs TRBV12-5 and TRBJ2-5; 10 bases fit TRBD1. Germline V gene lookup returns CDR1 LGHNT and CDR2 FRNRAP. CDR3 length: 13 amino acids. V shed 6 bases and J 3 bases; nucleotides not matched to a gene: 1. The CDR3 coding sequence is TGTGCTAGTGGAGGACAGGGGGAAGAGACCCAGTACTTC. Its protein is CASGGQGEETQYF.

The chain employs TRBV7-2 and TRBJ2-7, with D possibly being TRBD1 (6 bases). CDR1 and CDR2 from the germline V gene are SGHTA and FQGNSA. V lost 5 bases to trimming and J lost 0 bases, with 11 bases between them. This CDR3 is built from 14 residues. CDR3 sequence (DNA): TGTGCCAGCAGCAAATGGGACACCTCCTACGAGCAGTACGTC. The encoded protein is CASSKWDTSYEQYV.

The sample holds one count of this clone. The chain has TRBV6-1 and TRBJ1-1, with TRBD1 identical over 7 bases. J was trimmed by 8 bases and V by 2 bases; bases with no gene match: 5. The CDR3 totals 13 residues. Germline V gives CDR1 MNHNS, CDR2 SASEGT. The CDR3 sequence is CASSEWGTAEAFF. CDR3 DNA sequence: TGTGCCAGCAGTGAATGGGGGACAGCCGAAGCTTTCTTT.

The count of this clone is one. The J gene is TRBJ2-1, the V gene TRBV7-8; TRBD2 might be the D (5 bases). CDR1 SGHVS and CDR2 FQNEAQ come from the germline V gene. V was clipped by 1 base and J by 7 bases, with 11 bases between them. This CDR3 region has 14 residues. CDR3 in amino acids: CASSLVSGLNEQFF. CDR3 nucleotide sequence: TGTGCCAGCAGCTTAGTGTCGGGATTGAATGAGCAGTTCTTC.

This clone was counted once. V gene TRBV4-3 combines with J gene TRBJ2-2; D gene unclear. V shed 0 bases and J shed 2 bases, with 7 bases lying between them. This CDR3 is 15 amino acids long. CDR1 LGHNA and CDR2 YSLEER come from the germline V gene. DNA of the CDR3: TGCGCCAGCAGCCAAGATAGGTTCAACACCGGGGAGCTGTTTTTT. The encoded protein is CASSQDRFNTGELFF.

This chain connects TRBV28 to TRBJ1-1; perhaps TRBD1 as D (6 bases). V was trimmed by 1 base and J by 5 bases, leaving 17 bases between them. Germline V CDR1 and CDR2: MDHEN, SYDVKM. The CDR3 has 16 amino acids. The CDR3 here is CASSLSQTGAGTEAFF. The DNA of the CDR3 is TGTGCCAGCAGTTTATCCCAGACAGGAGCGGGGACTGAAGCTTTCTTT. Full variable domain (missing parts from reference TRBV28 and TRBJ1-1): DVKVTQSSRYLVKRTGEKVFLECVQDMDHENMFWYRQDPGLGLRLIYFSYDVKMKEKGDIPEGYSVSREKKERFSLILESASTNQTSMYLCASSLSQTGAGTEAFFGQGTRLTVV.

This chain joins TRBV29-1 and TRBJ2-1, with D tentatively TRBD1 (6 bases). Trimming took 2 bases from V and 2 from J, leaving 10 bases between them. From germline, CDR1 is SQVTM and CDR2 ANQGSEA. CDR3 length: 14 amino acids. The CDR3: CSVESGETYNEQFF. The CDR3 DNA sequence: TGCAGCGTTGAATCAGGGGAGACCTACAATGAGCAGTTCTTC.

The V call is TRBV7-9, the J call TRBJ1-5; D unresolved. The CDR3 consists of 18 residues. Looked up from germline, CDR1 is SEHNR and CDR2 is FQNEAQ (reference sequence). V lost 3 bases and J 0 bases, leaving 18 bases between the germline ends. The CDR3 protein is CASSLEGKQSYSNQPQHF. The CDR3 DNA reads TGTGCCAGCAGCTTGGAGGGAAAGCAGTCTTATAGCAATCAGCCCCAGCATTTT.

This clone has a handful of counts. The CDR3, as DNA: TGCGCCAGCAGCCAAGAGACGGGGAGCTCCTACGAGCAGTACTTC. It specifies CASSQETGSSYEQYF. This chain links TRBV4-3 with TRBJ2-7; D might be TRBD2 (5 bases). Germline CDR1 reads LGHNA; CDR2 reads YSLEER. V gave up 0 bases and J gave up 0 bases, with 9 bases separating them. This CDR3 spans 15 amino acids.

The chain carries TRBV18 and TRBJ2-3, with TRBD2 as a possible D gene (6 bases). The germline V gene has CDR1 KGHSH and CDR2 LQKENI. The CDR3 length is 15 residues. Trimming pared 0 bases from V and 2 bases from J, leaving 9 bases between. CDR3 in amino acids: CASSPPSGDTDTQYF. The CDR3 nucleotides are TGTGCCAGCTCACCACCATCGGGGGACACAGATACGCAGTATTTT. The entire variable domain, with the rest obtained from reference TRBV18 and TRBJ2-3, is as follows: NAGVMQNPRHLVRRRGQEARLRCSPMKGHSHVYWYRQLPEEGLKFMVYLQKENIIDESGMPKERFSAEFPKEGPSILRIQQVVRGDSAAYFCASSPPSGDTDTQYFGPGTRLTVL.

The rearrangement joins TRBV28 to TRBJ2-2, with 9 bases lining up with TRBD1. CDR1 and CDR2 (germline): MDHEN, SYDVKM. Trimming removed 5 bases from V and 1 base from J; junction bases left unmatched: 5. The CDR3 runs to 16 residues. The CDR3 here is CASSLSGQGNTGELFF. DNA for the CDR3: TGTGCCAGCAGTCTCTCGGGACAGGGGAACACCGGGGAGCTGTTTTTT.

J is TRBJ2-4 and V is TRBV19; 8 bases are shared with TRBD2. V was clipped by 4 bases and J by 0 bases; unmatched bases: 5. The CDR3 has 16 residues. The germline V gene has CDR1 LNHDA and CDR2 SQIVND (reference sequence). For the CDR3, the DNA is TGTGCCAGTAGTAACGTAGCGGGACTAGCCAAAAACATTCAGTACTTC. It yields the protein CASSNVAGLAKNIQYF.

The genes are TRBV9 and TRBJ2-1; no reliable D call. Trimming removed 3 bases at V and 4 bases at J, with 5 bases between. The CDR3 runs 12 residues. In germline, CDR1 is SGDLS, CDR2 YYNGEE. Here the CDR3 reads CASSDTYNEQFF. CDR3 nucleotide sequence: TGTGCCAGCAGCGATACATACAATGAGCAGTTCTTC. The full variable domain, in which reference TRBV9 and TRBJ2-1 provide the parts outside the CDR3, is DSGVTQTPKHLITATGQRVTLRCSPRSGDLSVYWYQQSLDQGLQFLIQYYNGEERAKGNILERFSAQQFPDLHSELNLSSLELGDSALYFCASSDTYNEQFFGPGTRLTVL.